Shown below are 23 T cell receptor beta chains from a single sample sequenced in a study of cytomegalovirus exposure and HLA in healthy donors. Some clones are missing from TCRdb's copy, which holds only in-frame ones; the method was immunoSEQ multiplex PCR. The sample yields 56,000 or so clones, around 90% seen once. The sequencing input was PBMCs. The receptor set was obtained from a man younger than 35 in good health and CMV-seronegative.

The rearrangement joins TRBV19 to TRBJ2-1; 7 nucleotides match TRBD2. J lost 2 bases, V lost 4 bases, and 2 bases had no gene match. The CDR3 has 14 residues. Germline assignment: CDR1 LNHDA and CDR2 SQIVND (reference sequence). The CDR3 protein is CASSNLAAYNEQFF. DNA of the CDR3: TGTGCCAGTAGTAACCTAGCGGCCTACAATGAGCAGTTCTTC.

This chain links TRBV27 with TRBJ2-7; 9 bases map to TRBD2. The germline V gene has CDR1 MNHEY and CDR2 SMNVEV (reference sequence). V gave up 6 bases and J gave up 1 base; unmatched junction bases: 7. This CDR3 has 15 residues. The CDR3 reads CASRSLSGRSYEQYF. DNA for the CDR3: TGTGCCAGCAGGTCCCTAAGCGGGAGGTCCTACGAGCAGTACTTC.

The V call is TRBV4-3, the J call TRBJ2-1, with 8 bases aligning to TRBD1. Trimming removed 3 bases from V and 5 bases from J; junction bases left unmatched: 6. CDR1 and CDR2 from the germline V gene are LGHNA and YSLEER. CDR3 size: 15 residues. CDR3 nucleotide sequence: TGCGCCAGCAGCCAGACAGGGGACCTCGACAATGAGCAGTTCTTC. Encoded protein: CASSQTGDLDNEQFF.

The V call is TRBV21-1, the J call TRBJ2-1; TRBD2 was called by the table and not checked on the DNA. TRBV21-1 is described as a pseudogene. There are 16 residues in the CDR3. CDR3 amino acids: CASSKASPALGDEQFF. As DNA, the CDR3 is TGTGCCAGCAGCAAAGCTAGCCCTGCCCTCGGGGATGAGCAGTTCTTC.

In its sample, this clone was seen a few times. The V call is TRBV11-2, the J call TRBJ1-2; the match to TRBD1 covers 7 bases. The CDR3 is 13 residues long. V was clipped by 3 bases and J by 4 bases; unmatched bases: 2. Germline-derived CDR1 and CDR2 are SGHAT and FQNNGV. Here the CDR3 reads CASSFGTVYGYTF. In nucleotides, the CDR3 is TGTGCCAGCAGCTTTGGGACAGTCTATGGCTACACCTTC.

The rearrangement uses TRBV7-2 and TRBJ2-5; possibly TRBD1 for D (6 bases). The CDR3 loop spans 16 amino acids. Deletions cut 4 bases from V and 5 bases from J, with 20 bases between. Per the germline V gene, CDR1 is SGHTA and CDR2 is FQGNSA. The CDR3 DNA is TGTGCCAGCAGCTCTCAGGGGCTTGTCGCCATGGAGACCCAGTACTTC. It codes for CASSSQGLVAMETQYF.

The chain employs TRBV7-2 and TRBJ2-3; 7 bases map to TRBD1. V lost 2 bases and J lost 4; bases outside the gene matches: 3. Germline CDR1 and CDR2: SGHTA and FQGNSA. This CDR3 has 14 amino acids. Here the CDR3 reads CASSLRDRSDTQYF. CDR3 coding DNA: TGTGCCAGCAGCTTAAGGGACAGATCAGATACGCAGTATTTT.

The chain joins TRBV27 to TRBJ2-2, with 10 bases matching TRBD1. The CDR3 has 16 residues. Looked up from germline, CDR1 is MNHEY and CDR2 is SMNVEV (reference sequence). The junction had 9 bases not matched to a gene; V was cut back by 5 bases and J by 6 bases. CDR3 amino acids: CASSKRDRGLPGELFF. CDR3 sequence (DNA): TGTGCCAGCAGTAAAAGGGACAGGGGACTTCCCGGGGAGCTGTTTTTT.

J is TRBJ1-2 and V is TRBV11-2; D might be TRBD1 (6 bases). Trimming pared 2 bases from V and 5 bases from J, leaving 21 bases between. This CDR3 region has 17 residues. The germline V gene encodes CDR1 SGHAT and CDR2 FQNNGV. CDR3 coding DNA: TGTGCCAGCAGCTTATTACAGGGCAAAACCTCCGAATATGGCTACACCTTC. It specifies CASSLLQGKTSEYGYTF.

The chain carries TRBV14 and TRBJ2-5, with 10 bases identical to TRBD1. This CDR3 contains 16 residues. The junction had 8 bases not matched to a gene; V was cut back by 4 bases and J by 3 bases. Germline V gene lookup returns CDR1 SGHDN and CDR2 FVKESK. CDR3 amino acids: CASSPRGQGREETQYF. DNA for the CDR3: TGTGCCAGCAGCCCCAGGGGACAGGGGAGGGAAGAGACCCAGTACTTC.

The gene calls are TRBV7-2 and TRBJ2-3; D is uncertain. Germline V gene data show CDR1 as SGHTA and CDR2 as FQGNSA. The germline V and J ends were trimmed by 5 bases and 2 bases, with 8 bases remaining between them. CDR3 length: 13 amino acids. DNA for the CDR3: TGTGCCAGCAGCACCACATTCACAGATACGCAGTATTTT. Translating it yields CASSTTFTDTQYF.

The chain recombines TRBV2 with TRBJ2-2, with D unresolved. Deletions cut 1 base from V and 6 bases from J, with 21 bases between. The V gene's germline CDR1 is SNHLY and CDR2 FYNNEI. CDR3 length equals 18 residues. The CDR3 reads CASSEGLLGVGSSGELFF. CDR3 bases: TGTGCCAGCAGTGAAGGGTTGCTAGGAGTCGGGTCGTCCGGGGAGCTGTTTTTT.

The chain has TRBV12-5 and TRBJ2-3; maybe TRBD1 (5 bases). Germline V CDR1 and CDR2: LGHNT, FRNRAP. The CDR3 is 23 amino acids. V was cut by 8 bases and J by 0 bases, with 39 bases left in between. As DNA, the CDR3 is TGTGCTAGTATCTACACCGACAATTTCGTTGGGGTTGGGGCCAACGGTAGCACAGATACGCAGTATTTT. Protein sequence: CASIYTDNFVGVGANGSTDTQYF.

The rearrangement uses TRBV19 and TRBJ2-3; the D gene is possibly TRBD2 (7 bases). This CDR3 has 14 amino acids. The ends were cut back, 4 bases at V and 2 bases at J, with 10 bases in the middle. Germline lookup yields CDR1 LNHDA and CDR2 SQIVND (reference sequence). The CDR3 sequence is CASSTGGHTDTQYF. The CDR3 region has the DNA TGTGCCAGTAGTACCGGGGGGCACACAGATACGCAGTATTTT.

The chain combines TRBV27 with TRBJ2-2; perhaps TRBD1 as D (5 bases). The CDR3 contains 15 residues. Looked up from germline, CDR1 is MNHEY and CDR2 is SMNVEV (reference sequence). With 5 bases removed from V and 4 bases from J, the gap between germline ends came to 14 bases. CDR3 in DNA: TGTGCCAGCAGTGACCTAGGAGACAGCACCGGGGAGCTGTTTTTT. Translated: CASSDLGDSTGELFF.

The chain carries TRBV28 and TRBJ2-7; D not resolved. The V end was cut by 5 bases, the J end by 0 bases, with 8 bases between. This CDR3 contains 13 residues. Germline V gene data show CDR1 as MDHEN and CDR2 as SYDVKM. CDR3 residues: CASSPSDSYEQYF. The CDR3 DNA follows: TGTGCCAGCAGTCCGAGTGACTCCTACGAGCAGTACTTC.

The V call is TRBV13, the J call TRBJ2-5; TRBD1 matches 8 bases. CDR1 is PRHDT and CDR2 is FYEKMQ in the germline V gene (reference sequence). There are 16 residues in the CDR3. V lost 5 bases to trimming and J lost 2 bases; unmatched junction nucleotides: 10. The DNA of the CDR3 is TGTGCCAGCAGCCCAAGACAGGGGTTAGTTCAAGAGACCCAGTACTTC. Its translation is CASSPRQGLVQETQYF.

This clone turned up a few times. The chain has TRBV4-3 and TRBJ2-1; 9 bases are a match to TRBD2. In germline, CDR1 is LGHNA, CDR2 YSLEER. V shed 1 base and J 4 bases; nucleotides not matched to a gene: 5. This CDR3 spans 16 amino acids. CDR3 coding DNA: TGCGCCAGCAGCCAAGGAATCGCGGGAGGGTACAATGAGCAGTTCTTC. This encodes CASSQGIAGGYNEQFF.

The chain is built from TRBV13 and TRBJ2-7; TRBD1 matches at 7 bases. The germline V gene encodes CDR1 PRHDT and CDR2 FYEKMQ (reference sequence). V was pared by 5 bases and J by 4 bases, with 14 bases of the junction left unmatched. The CDR3 is 16 amino acids. CDR3 DNA sequence: TGTGCCAGCAGCCCCAGACTTACCGACAGGGTATACGAGCAGTACTTC. It encodes CASSPRLTDRVYEQYF.

The chain combines TRBV7-2 with TRBJ2-3; D possibly corresponds to TRBD2 (5 bases). The germline V gene has CDR1 SGHTA and CDR2 FQGNSA. The CDR3 runs to 16 residues. Trimming removed 1 base at V and 0 bases at J, with 11 bases between. The CDR3 is CASSLGFRGSTDTQYF. The CDR3 nucleotides are TGTGCCAGCAGCTTAGGGTTTCGGGGTAGCACAGATACGCAGTATTTT.

This clone was counted once. The CDR3 protein is CASSPNQGDYGYTF. CDR3 bases: TGCGCCAGCAGCCCGAATCAGGGGGACTATGGCTACACCTTC. J is TRBJ1-2 and V is TRBV4-1, with TRBD1 identical over 7 bases. Germline V gene lookup returns CDR1 MGHRA and CDR2 YSYEKL. The CDR3 loop spans 14 amino acids. J gave up 3 bases and V 4 bases, and 5 bases lay outside the gene matches.

This chain connects TRBV5-6 to TRBJ2-5; 8 bases match TRBD2. The V gene's germline CDR1 is SGHDT and CDR2 YYEEEE. There are 16 residues in the CDR3. V lost 1 base and J lost 2; bases outside the gene matches: 7. CDR3 in DNA: TGTGCCAGCAGCTTGTCGGCGGGGGGAGGACAAGAGACCCAGTACTTC. This translates into CASSLSAGGGQETQYF.

The chain links TRBV28 to TRBJ2-1; D perhaps matches TRBD2 (6 bases). The CDR3 spans 15 residues. Trimming took 2 bases from V and 7 from J, leaving 15 bases between them. Per the germline V gene, CDR1 is MDHEN and CDR2 is SYDVKM. DNA of the CDR3: TGTGCCAGCAGTTTACAGACTAGGGTAGGGAATGAGCAGTTCTTC. Translating it yields CASSLQTRVGNEQFF.